This T cell receptor (beta chain) originates from a study of tumor and adjacent non-tumor tissue in lung cancer. Study-wide results and caveats: Tumor tissue had significantly higher TCR diversity than normal lung.

This sample's RNA came from whole unsorted tissue. About this clonotype: Its antigen remains unidentified. At one end the junction does not follow the germline gene, possibly because of a read error.

A modified ARM-PCR protocol with three rounds of nested PCR amplified TCRbeta. TCRdb redid the calling of the multiplex PCR reads with MiXCR, one entry per CDR3 protein. The table includes over 60,000 distinct CDR3 sequences, about three quarters detected once. This CDR3 region has 15 residues. CDR1 and CDR2 (germline): MNHEY, SVGAGI. Sequenced sample: lung tumor tissue. This receptor was obtained from a man aged 60 to 75 with non-small cell lung cancer. J is TRBJ2-7 and V is TRBV6-5; 7 bases agree with TRBD2. CDR3 DNA: TGTGCTAGCAGTTACTCTAGGCGGGAGACGGCCAAGCAATACTTC. This sequence encodes CASSYSRRETAKQYF.